This record looks at one TCR beta chain sequence and its context. What antigen it recognizes has not been identified. Germline and junction disagree at one end, which may indicate a read error. This specimen comes from a study of blood T cells in healthy people across ages (dated by TCRdb to between 2015 and 2017). In the study overall: In model experiments, template switching captured about one uniquely barcoded TCR beta cDNA molecule for every two T cells. The study measured age-related changes in TCR beta repertoire diversity using deep sequencing normalized with unique cDNA molecular identifiers. Four age groups were formed from the donors: young (average 16 years), middle-aged (approximately 42), aged (roughly 56) and long-lived (roughly 81). Using the same blood draw, the study looked at two additional independent replicas of 1 million unique cDNA reads for two donors, one aged 18 to 30 and the other aged 80 or older. Donors of different ages were randomly distributed across sequencing lanes to avoid experimental bias. The full study reports these points: A strong correlation was found between observed TCR beta diversity and the percentage of naive T cells measured by flow cytometry. Because donor CMV infection status was unknown, age-related changes in expanded clonotypes were potentially confounded. Observed TCR beta diversity per million T cells fell roughly linearly with age, and a significant reduction was already apparent by age around 40. Estimates of total diversity from one million sequenced T cells were regarded as lower bounds and underestimates. The long-lived group showed more naive CD4+ T cells, fewer expanded clones and increased TCR diversity than the aged group, suggesting age selection. Conclusive comparison of naive and antigen-experienced compartments was prevented by the profiling of bulk unsorted PBMCs.

The donors were roughly 40 Caucasian individuals from Russia, aged roughly 6 to 100 years, who were systemically healthy. Ten milliliters of peripheral blood were drawn from each donor into EDTA-treated Vacutainer tubes. PBMCs were isolated by Ficoll-Paque density-gradient centrifugation, with at least 7 million obtained per sample. Trizol reagent was used to extract total RNA from the PBMCs, yielding at least 5 micrograms per sample. The percentages of naive CD45RAhigh/CD27high T cells were determined by flow cytometry on a PBMC aliquot from every donor. To prepare the library, 5' RACE was applied. A second PCR of about 6 to 11 cycles was run with a J-beta primer mix and a sample-barcoded 5' primer. A unique molecular identifier was introduced onto each TCR beta cDNA molecule by a template-switch 5' adaptor carrying 12 random nucleotides. Each sample yielded at least 3 million CDR3-containing paired-end reads. First-strand cDNA was synthesized from all RNA with the Mint cDNA synthesis kit, primed by a TRBC-specific oligonucleotide. After uracil-DNA glycosylase treatment, a first 18-cycle PCR used universal primers M1SS and BC2_uni_R on all cDNA. The original methods were these. For normalization, 1 million high-quality reads were randomly selected from each sample, with every read carrying a distinct molecular identifier. Instead of being binned into consensus sequences, reads that shared molecular identifiers were thrown out. CDR3 identification, clonotype clustering and error correction used MiTCR with a Q25 quality threshold and the strictest error-elimination algorithm. A nonparametric unseen species model with Euler transformation was used to estimate lower-bound total TCR beta diversity. TCRdb reran the public reads through fastp at Q25 and MiXCR, keeping productive beta chains. Here each entry gathers all rows of one CDR3 protein and keeps the most common genes and DNA. The V and J calls were not made by the authors but by TCRdb's processing. A total of fewer than 2,000,000 distinct CDR3 sequences appear in this sample, roughly two fifths of them only once. The ten most abundant clones make up 23% of the sample.

Sequencing was carried out using blood. This clonotype originated in a human donor in good health.

The CDR3 reads CTSSLAARSSYNEQFF. The DNA sequence is TGTACCAGCAGCTTAGCCGCGCGGAGCTCCTACAATGAGCAGTTCTTC. The V and J genes are TRBV7-8 and TRBJ2-1, with no D gene named confidently. CDR1 and CDR2 were assigned from the germline V gene as SGHVS and FQNEAQ. The CDR3 runs 16 residues from the cysteine to the phenylalanine. Just the 48-base CDR3 DNA is kept, in frame starting at base 1.